Listed below are T cell receptor beta chains from one sample, sequenced in a study of Graves' ophthalmopathy and Graves' hyperthyroidism. TCRdb itself ran the multiplex PCR reads through MiXCR, one entry per CDR3 protein. The table has hundreds of thousands of distinct CDR3 sequences, more than 40% seen once. Sequencing was done on a sample of peripheral blood. These receptors were taken from an adult man with Graves' ophthalmopathy. Each CDR3 is given without its conserved first and last residue. Each record gives: CDR3 length, V gene, J gene, CDR3 protein.

length: 13
V: TRBV5-1
J: TRBJ1-2
CDR3: ASSLEVQGSYGYT

length: 13
V: TRBV6-1
J: TRBJ1-5
CDR3: ASSEAWGANKPQH

length: 13
V: TRBV2
J: TRBJ2-2
CDR3: ASSRQGNGAGELF

length: 11
V: TRBV6-5
J: TRBJ1-1
CDR3: ASSYTDNTEAF

length: 10
V: TRBV19
J: TRBJ1-2
CDR3: ASSIDGEGYT

length: 11
V: TRBV20-1
J: TRBJ1-6
CDR3: SARDRRYSPLH

length: 15
V: TRBV25-1
J: TRBJ2-5
CDR3: ASSDRDLGDFQETQY

length: 11
V: TRBV24-1
J: TRBJ1-2
CDR3: ATSNQVNYGYT

length: 11
V: TRBV10-3
J: TRBJ1-6
CDR3: ASSAASNSPLH

length: 12
V: TRBV2
J: TRBJ2-5
CDR3: ASSDAGQEETQY

length: 12
V: TRBV5-1
J: TRBJ2-7
CDR3: ASKTQGLNYEQY

length: 9
V: TRBV7-3
J: TRBJ2-1
CDR3: ASSPTGGSF

length: 16
V: TRBV5-1
J: TRBJ1-6
CDR3: ASRNVVTGTLSDSPLH

length: 13
V: TRBV12-3/TRBV12-4
J: TRBJ1-5
CDR3: ASSLGTGDVQPQH

length: 13
V: TRBV19
J: TRBJ2-7
CDR3: ASSYTETDSYGQY

length: 14
V: TRBV6-5
J: TRBJ1-2
CDR3: ASSYSIQGQSYGYT